The 19 T cell receptor beta chains presented below share a single source sample, sequenced in a study of Ad26.COV2.S vaccination and SARS-CoV-2 variants (dated by TCRdb to the early 2020s). The meaning of the sample's treatment or condition label: about 20 received Ad26.COV2.S at low or high dose, single or two shots; about five received placebo; per-sample allocation not given. Repertoires of vaccine and placebo recipients were sequenced from samples collected on day 63 after the first injection. Library creation used the immunoSEQ multiplex PCR assay. TCRdb took over this immuneACCESS table, retaining in-frame rearrangements with V and J assigned. Such tables are incomplete; in checked studies, under half of the missing clones stem from an unresolved V gene, and the remainder is unexplained. The sample table lists roughly 450,000 clones, around nine tenths of them with a count of one. Together, the top ten hold 12% of the sample.

The sample in question was peripheral blood, obtained in a trial of Ad26.COV2.S vaccine versus placebo. These receptor sequences come from a person between 18 and 60 years old who received the Ad26.COV2.S COVID-19 vaccine or a placebo.

The V gene is TRBV29-1, the J gene TRBJ2-3; 7 nucleotides line up with TRBD2. This CDR3 has 15 residues. CDR1 is SQVTM, CDR2 ANQGSEA, per germline. The V segment lost 3 bases and the J segment 5 bases; nucleotides outside the gene matches: 11. The CDR3 nucleotides are TGCAGCGTTGAGGCCTTCGGGGGGTCGGGAGATACGCAGTATTTT. This translates into CSVEAFGGSGDTQYF.

The genes are TRBV6-5 and TRBJ2-5, with 8 bases identical to TRBD1. This CDR3 comprises 15 residues. The junction had 7 bases not matched to a gene; V was cut back by 5 bases and J by 2 bases. Germline CDR1 MNHEY, CDR2 SVGAGI. The CDR3 DNA follows: TGTGCCAGCAGTAACGGACAGGGTCGTCAAGAGACCCAGTACTTC. It yields the protein CASSNGQGRQETQYF.

The chain employs TRBV19 and TRBJ2-2; no clear D gene. The length of the CDR3 is 13 residues. V dropped 10 bases and J dropped 2 bases, with 11 bases sitting between them. In germline, CDR1 is LNHDA, CDR2 SQIVND (reference sequence). For the CDR3, the DNA is TGTGCCACCCGACCGACCAACACCGGGGAGCTGTTTTTT. This gives the protein CATRPTNTGELFF. The entire variable domain, with the rest obtained from reference TRBV19 and TRBJ2-2, is as follows: DGGITQSPKYLFRKEGQNVTLSCEQNLNHDAMYWYRQDPGQGLRLIYYSQIVNDFQKGDIAEGYSVSREKKESFPLTVTSAQKNPTAFYLCATRPTNTGELFFGEGSRLTVL.

The chain is built from TRBV29-1 and TRBJ2-1; no clear D gene. CDR3 length: 11 residues. The V end was cut by 3 bases, the J end by 9 bases, with 9 bases between. Germline CDR1 reads SQVTM; CDR2 reads ANQGSEA. CDR3 loop: CSVEVGGEQFF. CDR3 DNA: TGCAGCGTTGAGGTGGGCGGTGAGCAGTTCTTC.

J is TRBJ2-7 and V is TRBV11-2; D is possibly TRBD2 (6 bases). Germline-derived CDR1 and CDR2 are SGHAT and FQNNGV. Trimming removed 3 bases at V and 3 bases at J, with 15 bases between. This CDR3 is 15 amino acids long. The chain's CDR3 is CASSFSSGYFYEQYF. CDR3 DNA sequence: TGTGCCAGCAGCTTCAGCAGCGGGTACTTCTACGAGCAGTACTTC.

The V and J genes are TRBV4-2 and TRBJ2-1, with a weak D call TRBD2 (5 bases). V dropped 0 bases and J dropped 0 bases, with 12 bases sitting between them. Germline V gives CDR1 LGHNA, CDR2 YNFKEQ. The CDR3 is 17 amino acids. CDR3 loop: CASSQDSVAFSYNEQFF. The CDR3, as DNA: TGTGCCAGCAGCCAAGATTCGGTAGCGTTCTCCTACAATGAGCAGTTCTTC.

The V gene is TRBV5-4, the J gene TRBJ2-3, with D perhaps TRBD2 (7 bases). The CDR3 sequence is 16 residues long. The germline V gene has CDR1 SGHNT and CDR2 YYREEE (reference sequence). Trimming took 4 bases from V and 3 from J, leaving 18 bases between them. CDR3 DNA: TGTGCCAGCAGCGTGGAGGGGGGGCGGACAACAGATACGCAGTATTTT. It yields the protein CASSVEGGRTTDTQYF.

J is TRBJ1-2 and V is TRBV19, with no clear D. CDR3 length: 14 amino acids. V was cut by 7 bases and J by 4 bases, with 16 bases left in between. Germline V gene data show CDR1 as LNHDA and CDR2 as SQIVND (reference sequence). The CDR3 DNA reads TGTGCCAGTACCGACGCAGGACCGTCCTATGGCTACACCTTC. Protein: CASTDAGPSYGYTF.

The CDR3 region is CASSQDAGNLEQFF. The CDR3 nucleotides are TGCGCCAGCAGCCAAGATGCCGGAAACTTGGAGCAGTTCTTC. V usage is TRBV4-3 and J usage is TRBJ2-1; D not resolved. With 0 bases removed from V and 10 bases from J, the gap between germline ends came to 13 bases. Germline V CDR1 and CDR2: LGHNA, YSLEER. This CDR3 spans 14 amino acids.

The chain has TRBV28 and TRBJ2-7, with a weak D call TRBD2 (6 bases). Trimming pared 3 bases from V and 2 bases from J, leaving 17 bases between. The CDR3 sequence is 16 residues long. CDR1 is MDHEN and CDR2 is SYDVKM in the germline V gene. The CDR3 region is CASSFRPRDFTYEQYF. The CDR3 nucleotides read TGTGCCAGCAGTTTTAGGCCCCGGGACTTCACCTACGAGCAGTACTTC.

As DNA, the CDR3 is TGTGCCAGCAGCTTTAGAGCGGATACGCAGTATTTT. Translated, it gives CASSFRADTQYF. The chain links TRBV11-2 to TRBJ2-3; D is ambiguous. Germline V lookup: CDR1 SGHAT, CDR2 FQNNGV. The CDR3 is made up of 12 amino acids. Trimming cost V 3 bases and J 6 bases, with 7 bases left between them. Together with reference TRBV11-2 and TRBJ2-3, the CDR3 gives the full variable domain: EAGVAQSPRYKIIEKRQSVAFWCNPISGHATLYWYQQILGQGPKLLIQFQNNGVVDDSQLPKDRFSAERLKGVDSTLKIQPAKLEDSAVYLCASSFRADTQYFGPGTRLTVL.

This clone is a singleton in its sample. The rearrangement uses TRBV28 and TRBJ1-1; no definite D call. This CDR3 is 13 amino acids long. The germline gives CDR1 MDHEN, CDR2 SYDVKM. The germline V and J ends were trimmed by 7 bases and 0 bases, with 9 bases remaining between them. The CDR3 bases are TGTGCCAGCAAAGAAACCCTGAACACTGAAGCTTTCTTT. Its translation: CASKETLNTEAFF. Variable domain in full (rest from reference TRBV28 and TRBJ1-1): DVKVTQSSRYLVKRTGEKVFLECVQDMDHENMFWYRQDPGLGLRLIYFSYDVKMKEKGDIPEGYSVSREKKERFSLILESASTNQTSMYLCASKETLNTEAFFGQGTRLTVV.

The V call is TRBV5-1, the J call TRBJ1-1; 7 bases match TRBD1. CDR1 is SGHRS, CDR2 YFSETQ, per germline. V dropped 1 base and J dropped 0; count of bases not matched to a gene: 0. The CDR3 loop spans 14 amino acids. In DNA form, the CDR3 reads TGCGCCAGCAGCTTGACAGGGGTGAACACTGAAGCTTTCTTT. This encodes CASSLTGVNTEAFF. Combining the CDR3 with reference TRBV5-1 and TRBJ1-1 gives the whole variable domain KAGVTQTPRYLIKTRGQQVTLSCSPISGHRSVSWYQQTPGQGLQFLFEYFSETQRNKGNFPGRFSGRQFSNSRSEMNVSTLELGDSALYLCASSLTGVNTEAFFGQGTRLTVV.

This chain uses TRBV29-1 with TRBJ2-7, with D tentatively TRBD1 (5 bases). CDR1 is SQVTM and CDR2 is ANQGSEA in the germline V gene. V was shortened by 6 bases and J by 0 bases, with 9 bases between the two germline ends. This CDR3 has 12 residues. CDR3 sequence reads: CSVTDGSYEQYF. The CDR3 DNA reads as TGCAGCGTGACAGATGGCTCCTACGAGCAGTACTTC.

The gene calls are TRBV18 and TRBJ2-7, with TRBD2 as a possible D gene (6 bases). V lost 3 bases and J lost 2, with 17 bases in between. Germline CDR1 KGHSH, CDR2 LQKENI. CDR3 length: 16 residues. The CDR3 nucleotides read TGTGCCAGCTCACCGGGGTTGGCGGGACTTACCTACGAGCAGTACTTC. It yields the protein CASSPGLAGLTYEQYF.

The V and J genes are TRBV2 and TRBJ1-3; D call uncertain. Trimming shortened V by 5 bases and J by 4 bases, and 6 bases separated the two germline ends. This CDR3 spans 12 amino acids. Germline lookup yields CDR1 SNHLY and CDR2 FYNNEI. In DNA form, the CDR3 reads TGTGCCAGCAGTATCAAGGGAAACACCATATATTTT. This encodes CASSIKGNTIYF.

The J gene is TRBJ1-1, the V gene TRBV4-3; 10 nucleotides align to TRBD1. J gave up 0 bases and V 4 bases, and 5 bases lay outside the gene matches. Germline V CDR1 and CDR2: LGHNA, YSLEER. The CDR3 is made up of 16 amino acids. In DNA, the CDR3 is TGCGCCAGCAGCCCCGGGACAGGGGCCTTGAACACTGAAGCTTTCTTT. Protein product: CASSPGTGALNTEAFF.

The chain carries TRBV6-5 and TRBJ2-7, with 9 bases aligning to TRBD2. CDR3 length: 15 amino acids. V lost 6 bases, J lost 0 bases, and 6 bases stayed unmatched. CDR1 and CDR2 (germline): MNHEY, SVGAGI. In DNA, the CDR3 is TGTGCCAGCAGAGTAGCGGGGGACATCTCCTACGAGCAGTACTTC. It is translated as CASRVAGDISYEQYF.

The chain combines TRBV9 with TRBJ2-3, with D perhaps given as TRBD1 or TRBD2 (6 bases each). Trimming cost V 0 bases and J 1 base, with 21 bases left between them. CDR3 length equals 19 residues. The V gene's germline CDR1 is SGDLS and CDR2 YYNGEE. CDR3 in amino acids: CASSVATGSRGTRTDTQYF. DNA of the CDR3: TGTGCCAGCAGCGTAGCTACAGGGTCGCGGGGCACCCGCACAGATACGCAGTATTTT.